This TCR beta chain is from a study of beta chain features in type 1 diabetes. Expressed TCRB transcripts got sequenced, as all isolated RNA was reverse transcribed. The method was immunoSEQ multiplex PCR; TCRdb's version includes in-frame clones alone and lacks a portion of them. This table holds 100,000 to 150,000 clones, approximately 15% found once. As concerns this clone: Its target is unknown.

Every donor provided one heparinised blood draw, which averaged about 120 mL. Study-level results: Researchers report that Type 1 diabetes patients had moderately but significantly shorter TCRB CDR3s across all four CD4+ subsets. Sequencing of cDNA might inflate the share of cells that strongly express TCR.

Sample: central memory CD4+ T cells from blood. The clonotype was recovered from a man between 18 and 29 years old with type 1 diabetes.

In DNA, the CDR3 is TGTGCCAGCAGCTTAGATTCGACAGGGCTCTATGGCTACACCTTC. This translates into CASSLDSTGLYGYTF. The V call is TRBV7-3, the J call TRBJ1-2; 7 positions agree with TRBD1. From germline, CDR1 is SGHTA and CDR2 FQGTGA. CDR3 size: 15 residues. V trimming: 2 bases; J trimming: 4 bases; junction bases outside the gene matches: 7.